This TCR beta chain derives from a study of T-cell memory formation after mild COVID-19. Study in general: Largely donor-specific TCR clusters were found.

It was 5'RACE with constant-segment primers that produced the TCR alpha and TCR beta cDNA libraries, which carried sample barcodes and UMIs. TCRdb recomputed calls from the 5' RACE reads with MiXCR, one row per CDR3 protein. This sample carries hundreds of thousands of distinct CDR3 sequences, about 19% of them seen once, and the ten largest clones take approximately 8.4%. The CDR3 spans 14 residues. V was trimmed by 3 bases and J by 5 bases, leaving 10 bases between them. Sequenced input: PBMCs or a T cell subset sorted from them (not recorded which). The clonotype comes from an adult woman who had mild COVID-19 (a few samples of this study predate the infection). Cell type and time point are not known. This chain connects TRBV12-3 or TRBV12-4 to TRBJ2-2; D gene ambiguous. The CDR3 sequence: CASSFSLGTGELFF. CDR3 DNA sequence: TGTGCCAGCAGTTTCTCGTTAGGGACCGGGGAGCTGTTTTTT.